The clone carrying this T cell receptor beta chain showed up just once. This sample was taken from a study of neoadjuvant nivolumab and ipilimumab in lung cancer. V was cut by 5 bases and J by 8 bases, with 18 bases left in between. The CDR3 consists of 15 residues. Looked up from germline, CDR1 is MGHRA and CDR2 is YSYEKL. Data came from immunoSEQ multiplex PCR; TCRdb stores just in-frame clones and leaves some out. The sample comprises around 20,000 clones, around 79% of which are singletons, and under 9.5% rests with the top ten. Specimen: tumor tissue, collected after neoadjuvant nivolumab, alone or with ipilimumab, at or shortly before surgery. The chain is built from TRBV4-1 and TRBJ1-4, with D possibly matching TRBD1 (6 bases). The clonotype was recovered from an adult with non-small cell lung cancer. The CDR3 is CASSIWGGQREKLFF. CDR3 coding DNA: TGCGCCAGCAGCATCTGGGGGGGGCAAAGGGAAAAACTGTTTTTT.